The T cell receptor beta chain under discussion was sequenced for a study of cytomegalovirus exposure and HLA in healthy donors. Findings and limits, study-wide: CMV serostatus was the sole immune exposure data available. It was reported that TCR beta sequences correctly inferred the HLA-A and HLA-B alleles for most subjects. Later, TCR association rates were found to vary by HLA locus, highest for DRB1 and lowest for HLA-C.

PCR employed 60 Vbeta and 13 Jbeta primers. Source study methods: Counted up in a later analysis, unique TCR beta chains came to approximately 77 million, with around 10 million shared. Here immunoSEQ multiplex PCR was the method, and the copy in TCRdb shows in-frame clones only, minus some. V and J calls plus clone size are reproduced from that table; the DNA served to infer D and trimming. The sample has nearly 200,000 clones, 82% seen once. Points on this clone: The target antigen is unknown.

Germline V lookup: CDR1 ENHRY, CDR2 SYGVKD. V lost 6 bases, J lost 7 bases, and 20 bases lay in between. This CDR3 has 15 residues. The chain combines TRBV10-3 with TRBJ2-3, with a possible D match to TRBD1 (5 bases). The receptor was derived from a boy between 2 and 10 years old in good health and CMV-seronegative. Sequencing input: PBMCs. CDR3 DNA: TGTGCCATCAGCAGACAGCATGCTCTAGTGAATACGCAGTATTTT. This translates into CAISRQHALVNTQYF.